These 10 T cell receptor beta chains originate from one sample sequenced in a study of blood T cell repertoires in COVID-19 (dated by TCRdb to 2020 to 2021). Library method: the immunoSEQ multiplex PCR assay. The clones in this table, taken by TCRdb from immuneACCESS, are in-frame only. Not every clone is retained; where verified, under half of the shortfall comes from an unresolved V gene, and the cause of the rest is unknown. The sample data list 200,000 to 300,000 clones, and about 79% of these were observed just once. The top ten hold 2% to 2.5% of the sample. Input material: peripheral blood. The receptors originated from a man aged 35-49 years who had recovered from COVID-19.

The chain has TRBV7-9 and TRBJ2-5, with D tentatively TRBD2 (6 bases). From germline, CDR1 is SEHNR and CDR2 FQNEAQ (reference sequence). The CDR3 sequence is 16 residues long. V was shortened by 1 base and J by 0 bases, with 12 bases between the two germline ends. DNA of the CDR3: TGTGCCAGCAGCTTAGTTAGCGGAAGGTACCAAGAGACCCAGTACTTC. Translating gives CASSLVSGRYQETQYF.

The gene calls are TRBV5-1 and TRBJ2-7; D is unresolved. The CDR3 contains 16 residues. Trimming cost V 0 bases and J 0 bases, with 13 bases left between them. Germline lookup yields CDR1 SGHRS and CDR2 YFSETQ. CDR3 in amino acids: CASSLVFGPSSYEQYF. Written as DNA, the CDR3 is TGCGCCAGCAGCTTGGTCTTTGGGCCATCCTCCTACGAGCAGTACTTC.

This clone was counted between two and nine times. The genes are TRBV30 and TRBJ1-2; TRBD1 matches at 8 bases. The CDR3 runs to 11 residues. CDR1 is GTSNPN and CDR2 is SVGIG in the germline V gene (reference sequence). With V trimmed by 6 bases and J by 5 bases, 2 bases remained unmatched. The CDR3: CACGTGYGYTF. Written as DNA, the CDR3 is TGTGCCTGCGGGACAGGATATGGCTACACCTTC.

The chain combines TRBV5-1 with TRBJ2-1, with TRBD1 as a possible D gene (6 bases). The CDR3 length is 15 residues. The germline CDR1 and CDR2 sequences are SGHRS and YFSETQ. Trimming stripped 3 bases from V and 5 bases from J, with 15 bases between. CDR3 sequence: CASSWGAQGNNEQFF. In DNA form, the CDR3 reads TGCGCCAGCAGCTGGGGCGCACAGGGTAACAATGAGCAGTTCTTC.

V usage is TRBV4-1 and J usage is TRBJ2-4; D perhaps matches TRBD2 (6 bases). Deletions cut 0 bases from V and 10 bases from J, with 13 bases between. Germline V gene lookup returns CDR1 MGHRA and CDR2 YSYEKL. The CDR3 has 14 amino acids. The CDR3 loop is CASSQEGGTGIQYF. CDR3 in DNA: TGCGCCAGCAGCCAAGAAGGCGGGACTGGAATTCAGTACTTC.

V and J are TRBV15 and TRBJ2-5; 9 positions match TRBD1. This CDR3 has 16 residues. V shed 3 bases, J shed 5 bases, and the junction held 10 bases outside the gene matches. Germline CDR1 reads LNHNV; CDR2 reads YYDKDF (reference sequence). The CDR3: CATSSSRGQGSETQYF. Written as DNA, the CDR3 is TGTGCCACCAGCAGTTCCCGAGGACAGGGGTCTGAGACCCAGTACTTC.

V and J are TRBV7-2 and TRBJ1-4; a weak D match, TRBD1 (6 bases). V was clipped by 3 bases and J by 8 bases, with 13 bases between them. Per germline, CDR1 SGHTA and CDR2 FQGNSA. There are 14 residues in the CDR3. The CDR3: CASSLGALGEKLFF. The CDR3 nucleotides are TGTGCCAGCAGCTTGGGGGCACTAGGGGAAAAACTGTTTTTT.

The chain has TRBV19 and TRBJ2-1, with D hard to call. Germline values: CDR1 LNHDA, CDR2 SQIVND (reference sequence). V lost 7 bases, J lost 6 bases, and 16 bases lay in between. The CDR3 spans 14 residues. The DNA of the CDR3 is TGTGCCAGTACAATTACTTCGGTCGCCAATGAGCAGTTCTTC. Translation gives CASTITSVANEQFF.

This clone appeared a few times. This chain links TRBV3-1 (or the pseudogene TRBV3-2) with TRBJ1-2, with 8 bases identical to TRBD1. The germline V gene encodes CDR1 LGHDT and CDR2 YNNKEL (reference sequence). The CDR3 runs to 16 residues. The trim removed 3 bases at V and 3 bases at J, leaving 9 bases unmatched. The CDR3 reads CASSQGETGVDYGYTF. The CDR3 DNA reads as TGTGCCAGCAGCCAGGGAGAGACAGGGGTCGACTATGGCTACACCTTC.

The genes are TRBV6-5 and TRBJ2-1, with 8 nucleotides matching TRBD2. The CDR3 loop spans 13 amino acids. Trimming took 5 bases from V and 8 from J; bases not matched to a gene: 5. CDR1 MNHEY and CDR2 SVGAGI come from the germline V gene. The CDR3 reads CASSLSGIDEQFF. For the CDR3, the DNA is TGTGCCAGCAGTCTTAGCGGGATCGATGAGCAGTTCTTC.